This is a list of T cell receptor beta chains from one sample in a study of cytomegalovirus exposure and HLA in healthy donors. Here immunoSEQ multiplex PCR was the method, and the copy in TCRdb shows in-frame clones only, minus some. Counted here are 110,000 to 150,000 clones, around four fifths occurring once; the ten biggest clones make up 1.9%. Sample: PBMCs. Receptors were obtained from a woman aged 40 to 50 in good health and CMV-seronegative. Both conserved end residues are part of each CDR3. D genes are given only for firm matches. A row's size may be missing; if present it is once, few, many or a size class.

NA	TRBV5-1	18	NA	TRBJ1-1	TGCGCCAGCAGCTTGGTTCATAGAGCTCAGGATCCCTCGGCCGAAGCTTTCTTT	CASSLVHRAQDPSAEAFF
NA	TRBV5-4	14	few	TRBJ2-2	TGTGCCAGCAGCTTGGTTAGCCGAACCGGGGAGCTGTTTTTT	CASSLVSRTGELFF
NA	TRBV7-8	16	NA	TRBJ2-7	TGTGCCAGCAGCTTAGAACCCGGGGCCTCTAGCGACGAGCAGTACTTC	CASSLEPGASSDEQYF
NA	TRBV27	17	NA	TRBJ2-1	TGTGCCAGCAGCAAGCGACCCCCTATTACGGCTGGCGATGAGCAGTTCTTC	CASSKRPPITAGDEQFF
TRBD2	TRBV7-9	17	NA	TRBJ2-2	TGTGCCAGCAGCTTAGCGCGGGGGGAGGGTAATACCGGGGAGCTGTTTTTT	CASSLARGEGNTGELFF
NA	TRBV7-6	18	NA	TRBJ2-6	TGTGCCAGCAGCTTAGTCACAGAGACCCCCTCTGGGGCCAACGTCCTGACTTTC	CASSLVTETPSGANVLTF
NA	TRBV9	14	NA	TRBJ1-2	TGTGCCAGCAGCGTATCGGCGGAGGGCTATGGCTACACCTTC	CASSVSAEGYGYTF
NA	TRBV7-9	15	NA	TRBJ2-3	TGTGCCAGCAGCTTAGCCAGGTTAAGTACAGATACGCAGTATTTT	CASSLARLSTDTQYF
NA	TRBV9	13	NA	TRBJ2-2	TGTGCCAGCAGCGTCACGGTCCCCGGGGAGCTGTTTTTT	CASSVTVPGELFF
TRBD1	TRBV18	17	NA	TRBJ2-7	TGTGCCAGCTCACCTACTCGCGGACAGGCAGCCACCTACGAGCAGTACTTC	CASSPTRGQAATYEQYF
NA	TRBV28	17	NA	TRBJ2-1	TGTGCCAGCAGTTTATGGGGATGGGAGACATCCTACAATGAGCAGTTCTTC	CASSLWGWETSYNEQFF
NA	TRBV14	17	NA	TRBJ2-2	TGTGCCAGCAGCCCCCGGGTTGGGTCCGCGAACACCGGGGAGCTGTTTTTT	CASSPRVGSANTGELFF
NA	TRBV4-1	16	NA	TRBJ2-7	TGCGCCAGCAGCCAAGGGGGGGCAGGGGGTTCCTACGAGCAGTACTTC	CASSQGGAGGSYEQYF
NA	TRBV19	15	NA	TRBJ1-1	TGTGCCACCACCCTAAGGGGCAGGTCGACCACTGAAGCTTTCTTT	CATTLRGRSTTEAFF
NA	TRBV15	13	NA	TRBJ2-7	TGTGCCACCAGCAGCCAGGGGTTGGGAGAGCAGTACTTC	CATSSQGLGEQYF
NA	TRBV28	13	NA	TRBJ2-3	TGTGCCACCGGTAGACAGTACACAGATACGCAGTATTTT	CATGRQYTDTQYF
NA	TRBV10-1	15	few	TRBJ2-7	TGCGCCACCTCCCTCGGGGTCCGCTACTCCTACGAGCAGTACTTC	CATSLGVRYSYEQYF
TRBD1	TRBV7-6	17	NA	TRBJ1-1	TGTGCCAGCAGCTCTTCCAGGGGACAGGTGGCGAACACTGAAGCTTTCTTT	CASSSSRGQVANTEAFF
NA	TRBV4-3	14	NA	TRBJ1-1	TGCGCCAGCAGCCTTACAGCTTTGAACACTGAAGCTTTCTTT	CASSLTALNTEAFF
NA	TRBV2	15	NA	TRBJ1-2	TGTGCCAGCTCCCAACTGCGGACAGTGAACTATGGCTACACCTTC	CASSQLRTVNYGYTF
NA	TRBV2	12	NA	TRBJ2-7	TGTGCCAGCAGGGGAGATAGCTACGAGCAGTACTTC	CASRGDSYEQYF
NA	TRBV11-2	12	NA	TRBJ1-1	TGTGCCAGCAGCTTAGGAGCCACTGAAGCTTTCTTT	CASSLGATEAFF
NA	TRBV7-2	15	NA	TRBJ2-5	TGTGCCAGCAGCTTAATGACCGGGACTCAAGAGACCCAGTACTTC	CASSLMTGTQETQYF
NA	TRBV5-1	16	NA	TRBJ2-1	TGCGCCAGCAGCTTGAGGAGGGGCGAATCCTACAATGAGCAGTTCTTC	CASSLRRGESYNEQFF
TRBD1	TRBV7-2	14	NA	TRBJ1-5	TGTGCCAGCAGCTTTCGACAGGGGGGTCAGCCCCAGCATTTT	CASSFRQGGQPQHF
NA	TRBV28	14	NA	TRBJ1-1	TGTGCCGGCAGGCAACAGGGCTCGGGTGGTGAAGCTTTCTTT	CAGRQQGSGGEAFF
NA	TRBV28	14	NA	TRBJ2-7	TGTGCCAGCAGTTTAGAACTAGCTTTTTACGAGCAGTACTTC	CASSLELAFYEQYF
TRBD1	TRBV27	14	NA	TRBJ1-1	TGTGCCAGCAGTCTCGGGACAGGGGGGACTGAAGCTTTCTTT	CASSLGTGGTEAFF
TRBD2	TRBV5-1	17	NA	TRBJ2-1	TGCGCCAGCAGCGAAGGGACTAGCGGGAGGGTGTACAATGAGCAGTTCTTC	CASSEGTSGRVYNEQFF
NA	TRBV11-2	13	once	TRBJ2-1	TGTGCCAGCAGCTTAGGCGGTTGGGATGAGCAGTTCTTC	CASSLGGWDEQFF
TRBD2	TRBV11-1	15	NA	TRBJ2-1	TGTGCCAGCAGCTTAGGCCTAGCGGTCTACAATGAGCAGTTCTTC	CASSLGLAVYNEQFF
NA	TRBV9	14	NA	TRBJ2-3	TGTGCCAGCAGCTTAGGACTTCCCACAGATACGCAGTATTTT	CASSLGLPTDTQYF
NA	TRBV7-2	14	NA	TRBJ1-1	TGTGCCAGCAGCTTTGCAGGGCAGAACACTGAAGCTTTCTTT	CASSFAGQNTEAFF
TRBD1	TRBV11-1	13	NA	TRBJ1-1	TGTGCCAGCAGCCGTAACAGGGGTACTGAAGCTTTCTTT	CASSRNRGTEAFF
NA	TRBV7-3	14	NA	TRBJ2-3	TGTGCCAGCTCCAAGAGGGATAGCACAGATACGCAGTATTTT	CASSKRDSTDTQYF
NA	TRBV7-9	11	few	TRBJ2-5	TGTGCCAGCAGCCGAGAAGAGACCCAGTACTTC	CASSREETQYF
NA	TRBV7-2	15	NA	TRBJ2-2	TGTGCCAGCAGCTCCGGGTCAGCCTACACCGGGGAGCTGTTTTTT	CASSSGSAYTGELFF
TRBD1	TRBV27	18	NA	TRBJ2-2	TGTGCCAGCAGTTTCCACCTTGAACGGGACAGGGTTTCCGGGGAGCTGTTTTTT	CASSFHLERDRVSGELFF